This TCR beta chain was obtained from a study of CD8 T cells in ankylosing spondylitis. TCRdb reanalysed the 5' RACE reads using MiXCR and keeps one entry per CDR3 protein. The sample includes 700,000 or so distinct CDR3 sequences, roughly 20% of them seen just once. Comments on this clonotype: Its antigen is unknown.

Germline V lookup: CDR1 DFQATT, CDR2 SNEGSKA (reference sequence). The CDR3 runs to 12 residues. The V gene lost 3 bases and the J gene lost 6 bases, with 10 bases spanning the gap. The study, taken as a whole, reports: A TCR beta motif of under 10 highly homologous variants seemed to mark ankylosing spondylitis blood. Some motif variants had been reported before (in reactive arthritis synovial fluid and blood).

This TCR was recovered from a male donor with ankylosing spondylitis. Sequencing used blood, either unsorted or a sorted T cell fraction (not recorded which). The gene calls are TRBV20-1 and TRBJ2-3, with no clear D. CDR3 region: CSASKSADTQYF. In DNA, the CDR3 is TGCAGTGCTAGTAAGTCGGCGGATACGCAGTATTTT.